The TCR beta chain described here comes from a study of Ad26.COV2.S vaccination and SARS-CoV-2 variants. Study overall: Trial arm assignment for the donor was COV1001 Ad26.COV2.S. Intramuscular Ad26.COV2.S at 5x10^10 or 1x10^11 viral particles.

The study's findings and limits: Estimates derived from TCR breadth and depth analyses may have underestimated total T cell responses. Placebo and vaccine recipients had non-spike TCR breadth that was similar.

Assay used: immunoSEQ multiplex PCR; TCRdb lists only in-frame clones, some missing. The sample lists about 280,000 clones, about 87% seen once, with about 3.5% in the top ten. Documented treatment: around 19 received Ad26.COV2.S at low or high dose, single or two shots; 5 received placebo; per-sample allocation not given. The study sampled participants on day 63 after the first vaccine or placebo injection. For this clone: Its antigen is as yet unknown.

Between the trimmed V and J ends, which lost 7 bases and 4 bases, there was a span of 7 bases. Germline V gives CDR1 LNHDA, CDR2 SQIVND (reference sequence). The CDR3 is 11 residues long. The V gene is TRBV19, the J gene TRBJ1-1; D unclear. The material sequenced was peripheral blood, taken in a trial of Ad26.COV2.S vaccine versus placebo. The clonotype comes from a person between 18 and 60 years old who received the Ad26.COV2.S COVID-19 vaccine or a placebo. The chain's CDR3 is CASNFRTEAFF. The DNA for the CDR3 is TGTGCCAGTAATTTCCGCACTGAAGCTTTCTTT.